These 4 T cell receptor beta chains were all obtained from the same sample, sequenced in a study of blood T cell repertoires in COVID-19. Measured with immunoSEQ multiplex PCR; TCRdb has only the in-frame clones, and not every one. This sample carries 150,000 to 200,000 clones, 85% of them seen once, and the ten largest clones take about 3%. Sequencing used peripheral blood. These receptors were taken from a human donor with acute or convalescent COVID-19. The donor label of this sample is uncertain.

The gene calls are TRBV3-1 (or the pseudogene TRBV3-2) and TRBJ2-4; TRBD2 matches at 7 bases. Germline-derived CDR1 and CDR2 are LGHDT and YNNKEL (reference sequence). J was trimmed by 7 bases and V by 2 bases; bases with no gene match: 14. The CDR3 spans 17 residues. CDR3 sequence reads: CASSQNRGVEGRNIQYF. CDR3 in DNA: TGTGCCAGCAGCCAAAACCGGGGGGTGGAAGGTAGGAACATTCAGTACTTC.

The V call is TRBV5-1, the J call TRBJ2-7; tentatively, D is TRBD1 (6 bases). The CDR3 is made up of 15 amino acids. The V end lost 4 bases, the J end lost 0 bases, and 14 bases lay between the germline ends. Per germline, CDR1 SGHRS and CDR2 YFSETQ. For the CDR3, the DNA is TGCGCCAGCAGCGCGACAGGCGCGAGCTCCTACGAGCAGTACTTC. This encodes CASSATGASSYEQYF.

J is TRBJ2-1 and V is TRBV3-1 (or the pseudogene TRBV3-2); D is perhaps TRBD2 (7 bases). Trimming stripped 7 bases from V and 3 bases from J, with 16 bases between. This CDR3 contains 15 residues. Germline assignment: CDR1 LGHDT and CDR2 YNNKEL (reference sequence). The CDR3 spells CASTPAGANYNEQFF. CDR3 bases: TGTGCCAGCACCCCCGCGGGGGCCAACTACAATGAGCAGTTCTTC.

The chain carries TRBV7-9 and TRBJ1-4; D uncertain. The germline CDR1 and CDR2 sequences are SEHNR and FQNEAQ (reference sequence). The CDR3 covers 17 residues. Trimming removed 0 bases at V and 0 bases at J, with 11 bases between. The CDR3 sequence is CASSLANQASTNEKLFF. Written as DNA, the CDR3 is TGTGCCAGCAGCTTAGCGAATCAAGCTTCAACTAATGAAAAACTGTTTTTT.